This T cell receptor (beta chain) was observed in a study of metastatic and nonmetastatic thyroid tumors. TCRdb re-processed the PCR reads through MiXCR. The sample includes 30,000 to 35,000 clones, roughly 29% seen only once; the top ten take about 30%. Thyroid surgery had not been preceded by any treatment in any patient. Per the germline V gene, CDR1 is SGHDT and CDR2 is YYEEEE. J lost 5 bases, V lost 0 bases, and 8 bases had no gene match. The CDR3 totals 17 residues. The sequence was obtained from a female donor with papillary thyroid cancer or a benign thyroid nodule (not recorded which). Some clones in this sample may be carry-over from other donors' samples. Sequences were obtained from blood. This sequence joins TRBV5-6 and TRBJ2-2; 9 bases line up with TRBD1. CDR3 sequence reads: CASSLDLGQGRTGELFF. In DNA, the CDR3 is TGTGCCAGCAGCTTGGACCTCGGACAGGGGAGGACCGGGGAGCTGTTTTTT.